The text below deals with one T cell receptor (beta chain). Its antigen specificity is not known. No base-level quality is on record; no much larger clone is a single base apart. These data originate in a study of monozygotic twins with cystic fibrosis (dated by TCRdb to about 2021). A note on the overall study: Barcoded libraries were made from three micrograms of fragmented DNA using about 16 PCR cycles. TCR beta repertoires were compared within and between 16 monozygotic twin pairs with cystic fibrosis so that genetic influence on V and J gene usage could be assessed. Ten female and six male twin pairs, aged about 2.0 to 40 years (median approximately 9.1 years) and mostly children and adolescents, were included in the cohort. Twins were ranked among around 960 cohort participants for weight-for-height and FEVPerc (FEV1 disease centile) at the day of blood sampling. Data for three of the twin pairs had been reported previously in another context.

From cysteine to phenylalanine, the CDR3 is 14 amino acids long. Of all the DNA, just the CDR3 is kept, 42 bases in frame from base 1. Looking up the germline V gene (reference sequence) yields CDR1 MNHNY and CDR2 SVGAGI. V loses 7 bases at its end and J loses 11 bases; junction bases beyond the gene matches: 16. The twin pairs came from the European Cystic Fibrosis Twin and Sibling Study Cohort, a cohort that recruited patients from some 150 CF clinics across 14 European countries. Zygosity and CFTR genotype were verified in-house, and zygosity was tested by multiplex PCR of nine short tandem repeat loci. Each twin gave a peripheral blood sample, and clinical parameters were documented on that same day of blood sampling. Phenol/chloroform extraction was used to isolate genomic DNA from peripheral blood cells, and the DNA was then kept in TE buffer at 4 degrees C. Study-wide findings and limitations: No association turned up between shared CDR3 numbers and age, concordance or disease severity, and the cohort was small. Sharing of nucleotide-identical clonotypes was significantly greater within monozygotic CF twin pairs than between unrelated CF individuals (P = 0.000026, Mann-Whitney). Simpson clonality tended to be low (median roughly 0.01), which suggests a naive-dominated repertoire, although clonality was higher in the most severely affected patients. V gene usage was most similar to the co-twin for 13 of 16 pairs, and J usage for 8 of 16 pairs, suggesting genetic constraints.

TCR beta CDR3 regions were amplified by multiplex PCR with the immunoSEQ immune profiling system according to the manufacturer's instructions. Sequencing was performed on an Illumina NextSeq system. For the original study's pipeline: The immunoSEQ Analyzer platform handled processing of the sequence data, and clonality was calculated by taking the square root of Simpson's index of productive rearrangements. Similarity in V and J usage was quantified by Jensen-Shannon distance, and CDR3 generation probabilities were calculated with OLGA. Shared CDR3 sequences were searched in the immuneACCESS database (August 2020) and in VDJdb (December 2020). The clones in this table, taken by TCRdb from immuneACCESS, are in-frame only. Not every clone is retained; where verified, under half of the shortfall comes from an unresolved V gene, and the cause of the rest is unknown. The DNA gave D and trimming, while V, J and clone size come from that table. The sample table shows 30,000 to 40,000 clones, and just over 90% are seen once. The ten largest clones take up around 0.19% of the sample.

The chain uses TRBV6-6 and TRBJ1-1; 7 of the junction bases match TRBD1. Sequenced sample: blood. The clonotype was recovered from a boy aged 2 to 10 with cystic fibrosis. The sequenced DNA is TGTGCCAGCATTATAAGGGGGCCAGGGGAGACGGCTTTCTTT. Translated, this gives CASIIRGPGETAFF.